The sequence of this T cell receptor (beta chain) was determined in a study of blood T cell repertoires in COVID-19. Some clones are missing from TCRdb's copy, which holds only in-frame ones; the method was immunoSEQ multiplex PCR. The repertoire consists of just under 250,000 clones, with around nine tenths occurring once and the leading ten covering approximately 3.7%. The CDR3 runs to 15 residues. J lost 3 bases, V lost 4 bases, and 5 bases had no gene match. The V gene's germline CDR1 is SGDLS and CDR2 YYNGEE. Assignment of participants to cohorts was predicated upon participant-reported clinical history.

The receptor's source is a woman aged 25 to 39 who had recovered from COVID-19. This chain joins TRBV9 and TRBJ1-1; TRBD1 agrees at 11 bases. The specimen sequenced was PBMCs or T cells enriched from blood (not recorded which). The CDR3 region is CASSTRDRGDTEAFF. The CDR3, as DNA: TGTGCCAGCAGCACTAGGGACAGGGGGGACACTGAAGCTTTCTTT. The complete variable domain, with remaining parts taken from reference TRBV9 and TRBJ1-1, reads DSGVTQTPKHLITATGQRVTLRCSPRSGDLSVYWYQQSLDQGLQFLIQYYNGEERAKGNILERFSAQQFPDLHSELNLSSLELGDSALYFCASSTRDRGDTEAFFGQGTRLTVV.